The 24 T cell receptor beta chains in this list originate from one sample, sequenced in a study of cytomegalovirus exposure and HLA in healthy donors. The PCR ran on 60 Vbeta and 13 Jbeta primers. This table comes from immunoSEQ multiplex PCR, and its TCRdb copy is limited to in-frame clones, with some not included. The repertoire consists of approximately 90,000 clones, with 85% occurring once and the leading ten covering over 7%. Sequencing used PBMCs. Every receptor here comes from a middle-aged man in good health and CMV-seropositive.

Here the CDR3 reads CASSIGPQAFF. Written as DNA, the CDR3 is TGTGCCAGCAGCATCGGTCCTCAAGCTTTCTTT. The rearrangement joins TRBV7-9 to TRBJ1-1; D uncertain. The CDR3 loop spans 11 amino acids. The V gene's germline CDR1 is SEHNR and CDR2 FQNEAQ (reference sequence). The V and J ends lost 5 bases and 9 bases respectively, with 10 bases between them. Supplemented by reference TRBV7-9 and TRBJ1-1, the full variable domain reads DTGVSQNPRHKITKRGQNVTFRCDPISEHNRLYWYRQTLGQGPEFLTYFQNEAQLEKSRLLSDRFSAERPKGSFSTLEIQRTEQGDSAMYLCASSIGPQAFFGQGTRLTVV.

This chain connects TRBV5-6 to TRBJ2-3; D ambiguous. V shed 3 bases and J shed 0 bases, with 11 bases lying between them. Germline lookup yields CDR1 SGHDT and CDR2 YYEEEE. The CDR3 has 15 residues. CDR3 protein: CASSSRGFSTDTQYF. In DNA, the CDR3 is TGTGCCAGCAGCTCCCGAGGCTTCAGCACAGATACGCAGTATTTT.

This clone showed up just once. V and J are TRBV27 and TRBJ2-6; perhaps TRBD1 as D (5 bases). CDR1 and CDR2 (germline): MNHEY, SMNVEV (reference sequence). Between the trimmed V and J ends, which lost 11 bases and 1 base, there was a span of 9 bases. This CDR3 comprises 13 residues. The CDR3 here is CAARGSGANVLTF. As DNA, the CDR3 is TGTGCCGCTAGGGGTTCTGGGGCCAACGTCCTGACTTTC.

The V and J genes are TRBV9 and TRBJ1-2, with D uncertain. The CDR3 is made up of 14 amino acids. Trimming shortened V by 0 bases and J by 4 bases, and 10 bases separated the two germline ends. The germline V gene encodes CDR1 SGDLS and CDR2 YYNGEE. The CDR3 region has the DNA TGTGCCAGCAGCGTAGATCTGGGAGCCTATGGCTACACCTTC. It translates to CASSVDLGAYGYTF.

V gene TRBV11-2 combines with J gene TRBJ2-7, with 8 bases that match TRBD1. Trimming removed 5 bases from V and 7 bases from J; junction bases left unmatched: 16. Looked up from germline, CDR1 is SGHAT and CDR2 is FQNNGV. This CDR3 region has 16 residues. The CDR3 protein is CASSANPGQEVREQYF. DNA of the CDR3: TGTGCCAGCAGCGCCAATCCGGGACAGGAGGTTCGGGAGCAGTACTTC.

Of note for this clone: The junction does not match germline at one end; this may be a read error. The rearrangement joins TRBV29-1 to TRBJ2-2; D remains ambiguous. Germline-derived CDR1 and CDR2 are SQVTM and ANQGSEA. CDR3 length: 12 residues. CDR3 in DNA: TGCAGCATTGACCTGAACACCGGGGAGCTGTTTTTT. Amino acids: CSIDLNTGELFF.

The J gene is TRBJ2-2, the V gene TRBV5-4; tentatively, D is TRBD1 (5 bases). This CDR3 region has 15 residues. Trimming cost V 2 bases and J 1 base, with 9 bases left between them. Looked up from germline, CDR1 is SGHNT and CDR2 is YYREEE (reference sequence). CDR3 in DNA: TGTGCCAGCAGCTTTCGAACAGGGAACACCGGGGAGCTGTTTTTT. Translating it yields CASSFRTGNTGELFF. The full variable domain, its missing parts supplied by reference TRBV5-4 and TRBJ2-2, is ETGVTQSPTHLIKTRGQQVTLRCSSQSGHNTVSWYQQALGQGPQFIFQYYREEENGRGNFPPRFSGLQFPNYSSELNVNALELDDSALYLCASSFRTGNTGELFFGEGSRLTVL.

The chain uses TRBV10-3 and TRBJ2-7; weak D call: TRBD1 (6 bases). Trimming stripped 10 bases from V and 2 bases from J, with 18 bases between. The CDR3 consists of 14 residues. Germline CDR1 and CDR2: ENHRY and SYGVKD. The CDR3 here is CATEGTGHTYEQYF. CDR3 coding DNA: TGTGCCACCGAGGGGACGGGACATACCTACGAGCAGTACTTC.

The chain has TRBV6-1 and TRBJ1-1; maybe TRBD1 (5 bases). Germline V gene lookup returns CDR1 MNHNS and CDR2 SASEGT. This CDR3 region has 13 residues. Trimming left V 6 bases short and J 4 bases short, with 12 bases between. The CDR3 protein is CASRQLGGTEAFF. CDR3 coding DNA: TGTGCCAGCAGACAGCTGGGGGGCACTGAAGCTTTCTTT.

V is TRBV7-8 and J is TRBJ1-3; D call uncertain. V was clipped by 3 bases and J by 5 bases, with 11 bases between them. This CDR3 region has 14 residues. Germline V gene lookup returns CDR1 SGHVS and CDR2 FQNEAQ. The CDR3 spells CASSFGGDRNTIYF. The CDR3 DNA reads TGTGCCAGCAGCTTCGGAGGCGACCGAAACACCATATATTTT.

The chain combines TRBV5-1 with TRBJ2-3; 9 nucleotides line up with TRBD1. The CDR3 extends over 15 amino acids. Germline V lookup: CDR1 SGHRS, CDR2 YFSETQ. The V and J ends lost 3 bases and 4 bases, in that order; junction bases with no gene match: 6. The CDR3 DNA follows: TGCGCCAGCAGCTCGACAGGGGGTAGTTCAGATACGCAGTATTTT. It translates to CASSSTGGSSDTQYF.

The J gene is TRBJ1-4, the V gene TRBV6-1; the match to TRBD1 covers 7 bases. CDR3 length equals 11 residues. Germline CDR1 MNHNS, CDR2 SASEGT. V shed 9 bases and J 10 bases; nucleotides not matched to a gene: 5. CDR3 amino acids: CARTGFGKLFF. The CDR3 coding sequence is TGTGCCAGGACAGGGTTCGGAAAACTGTTTTTT.

This chain connects TRBV25-1 to TRBJ2-7; D remains unclear. The CDR3 consists of 11 residues. V was trimmed by 3 bases and J by 3 bases, leaving 3 bases between them. Germline V CDR1 and CDR2: MGHDK, SYGVNS. CDR3 sequence reads: CASSDSYEQYF. The CDR3 bases are TGTGCCAGCAGTGACAGCTACGAGCAGTACTTC.

This clone was seen once. V gene TRBV10-2 combines with J gene TRBJ2-7; 8 bases align to TRBD1. The V segment lost 4 bases and the J segment 5 bases; nucleotides outside the gene matches: 4. The CDR3 is 13 residues long. From germline, CDR1 is WSHSY and CDR2 SAAADI. The CDR3 region is CASSGQGANEQYF. The CDR3 DNA sequence: TGCGCCAGCAGTGGGCAGGGGGCAAACGAGCAGTACTTC.

This chain joins TRBV27 and TRBJ2-3, with TRBD2 matching 9 bases. V gave up 2 bases and J gave up 2 bases; unmatched junction bases: 5. CDR3 size: 16 residues. Germline values: CDR1 MNHEY, CDR2 SMNVEV (reference sequence). The DNA for the CDR3 is TGTGCCAGCAGTTTAAGGGCGGGAGGGTACACAGATACGCAGTATTTT. This sequence encodes CASSLRAGGYTDTQYF.

V and J are TRBV19 and TRBJ2-3, with D maybe TRBD2 (5 bases). The CDR3 has 19 residues. V dropped 3 bases and J dropped 7 bases, with 29 bases sitting between them. Germline-derived CDR1 and CDR2 are LNHDA and SQIVND (reference sequence). The CDR3 is CASSMERSLVRGDFNTQYF. The CDR3 DNA sequence: TGTGCCAGTAGTATGGAGAGATCCTTAGTCCGGGGTGACTTTAATACGCAGTATTTT. Based on the CDR3 plus reference TRBV19 and TRBJ2-3, the full variable domain is DGGITQSPKYLFRKEGQNVTLSCEQNLNHDAMYWYRQDPGQGLRLIYYSQIVNDFQKGDIAEGYSVSREKKESFPLTVTSAQKNPTAFYLCASSMERSLVRGDFNTQYFGPGTRLTVL.

The chain joins TRBV7-9 to TRBJ2-1; tentative D call: TRBD2 (6 bases). V lost 3 bases to trimming and J lost 5 bases, with 11 bases between them. This CDR3 is built from 14 residues. CDR1 is SEHNR, CDR2 FQNEAQ, per germline (reference sequence). CDR3 loop: CASSFSAGNNEQFF. DNA of the CDR3: TGTGCCAGCAGCTTCTCGGCGGGAAACAATGAGCAGTTCTTC.

The V and J genes are TRBV27 and TRBJ1-1, with 12 bases that match TRBD1. The junction had 3 bases not matched to a gene; V was cut back by 0 bases and J by 4 bases. The CDR3 is 16 amino acids. Per germline, CDR1 MNHEY and CDR2 SMNVEV (reference sequence). In DNA, the CDR3 is TGTGCCAGCAGTTTATCGGGGACAGGGGGCATCACTGAAGCTTTCTTT. Its translation is CASSLSGTGGITEAFF.

The chain recombines TRBV14 with TRBJ1-6, with D unclear. V gave up 3 bases and J gave up 4 bases, with 4 bases separating them. The length of the CDR3 is 13 residues. Germline V gene sequence: CDR1 SGHDN, CDR2 FVKESK. CDR3 sequence: CASSQQYNSPLHF. The CDR3 DNA reads as TGTGCCAGCAGCCAGCAGTATAATTCACCCCTCCACTTT.

The chain uses TRBV6-1 and TRBJ2-6, with D possibly being TRBD1 (5 bases). The CDR3 runs 15 residues. Germline V gene lookup returns CDR1 MNHNS and CDR2 SASEGT. Trimming took off 7 bases at V and 0 bases at J, with 10 bases between the two ends. In nucleotides, the CDR3 is TGTGCCAGCACACAGGTTAACTCTGGGGCCAACGTCCTGACTTTC. It translates to CASTQVNSGANVLTF.

Regarding this clone: A read error may produce the germline difference seen at one junction end. The gene calls are TRBV6-1 and TRBJ2-2, with 9 bases matching TRBD2. From germline, CDR1 is MNHNS and CDR2 SASEGT. This CDR3 has 16 residues. CDR3 DNA: TGTGCCAGCAGTGAGCGGGAGGGCCGGAACGCCGGGGAGCTGTTTTTT. Translating it yields CASSEREGRNAGELFF.

Only one count was recorded for this clone. This sequence joins TRBV19 and TRBJ2-3; TRBD2 agrees at 10 bases. The V gene end was trimmed by 5 bases and the J gene end by 1 base; junction bases not matched to a gene: 9. Germline lookup yields CDR1 LNHDA and CDR2 SQIVND (reference sequence). This CDR3 has 17 residues. CDR3 sequence reads: CASSEPLAGVGTDTQYF. DNA for the CDR3: TGTGCCAGTAGTGAACCGCTAGCGGGAGTGGGCACAGATACGCAGTATTTT.

The rearrangement uses TRBV12-2 and TRBJ1-6; the table's D call, TRBD1, was not checked against the DNA. TRBV12-2 corresponds to a pseudogene. This CDR3 has 16 amino acids. CDR3 coding DNA: TGTGCAAGTCGCTTAAGATTTTCAGGGAATAATTCACCCCTCCACTTT. The encoded protein is CASRLRFSGNNSPLHF.

In its sample, this clone was seen a few times. The gene calls are TRBV7-9 and TRBJ2-2, with 12 bases matching TRBD2. J was trimmed by 7 bases and V by 5 bases; bases with no gene match: 5. This CDR3 region has 15 residues. Germline V gives CDR1 SEHNR, CDR2 FQNEAQ (reference sequence). Here the CDR3 reads CASSVPGLAGGELFF. CDR3 DNA: TGTGCCAGCAGCGTCCCGGGACTAGCGGGCGGGGAGCTGTTTTTT.